Listed here is a single T cell receptor (beta chain). The source of the sample is a study of graft-versus-host responses after intestinal transplantation. The method was immunoSEQ multiplex PCR; TCRdb's version includes in-frame clones alone and lacks a portion of them. This table has 75,000 to 100,000 clones, 90% appearing once. The CDR3 has 15 residues. Germline loops: CDR1 SGHDT, CDR2 YYEEEE. Trimming took 3 bases from V and 8 from J; bases not matched to a gene: 8. The rearrangement joins TRBV5-6 to TRBJ1-2; TRBD1 matches 12 bases. The receptor's source is a human patient who received an intestinal transplant, so some T cells may come from the graft donor. Material: PBMCs, obtained roughly 68 weeks after intestinal transplant. The CDR3 sequence: CASSSRDRGREGYTF. In DNA, the CDR3 is TGTGCCAGCAGCTCCCGGGACAGGGGGCGCGAAGGCTACACCTTC. The entire variable domain, with the rest obtained from reference TRBV5-6 and TRBJ1-2, is as follows: DAGVTQSPTHLIKTRGQQVTLRCSPKSGHDTVSWYQQALGQGPQFIFQYYEEEERQRGNFPDRFSGHQFPNYSSELNVNALLLGDSALYLCASSSRDRGREGYTFGSGTRLTVV.